A single sample gave rise to the 21 T cell receptor beta chains below, sequenced in a study of OX40 agonist ivuxolimab in advanced cancers. Libraries were prepared by immunoSEQ multiplex PCR; TCRdb keeps only in-frame clonotypes and omits some of them. This sample yields 83,000 or so clones, of which around 85% are seen a single time; under 7.5% belongs to the top ten. The sequencing here drew on CD4+ or CD8+ T cells sorted from blood, taken in a trial of the OX40 agonist ivuxolimab. The receptors were sampled from an adult with an advanced solid tumor such as melanoma, head and neck, liver or kidney cancer.

Concerning this clone itself: At one of its ends the junction is not consistent with the germline gene, which may arise from a read error. The chain carries TRBV4-3 and TRBJ2-2, with TRBD2 as a possible D gene (5 bases). Germline V gene data show CDR1 as LGHNA and CDR2 as YSLEER. The CDR3 spans 12 residues. CDR3 sequence reads: CASRGYTGELLF. The CDR3 DNA follows: TGCGCCAGCAGGGGATACACCGGGGAGCTGCTTTTT.

The rearrangement uses TRBV11-2 and TRBJ2-4, with a possible D match to TRBD1 (5 bases). Germline V CDR1 and CDR2: SGHAT, FQNNGV. Trimming cost V 3 bases and J 5 bases, with 5 bases left between them. The CDR3 runs 12 residues. In DNA form, the CDR3 reads TGTGCCAGCAGCTTGACAGAAAACATTCAGTACTTC. It codes for CASSLTENIQYF.

The chain couples TRBV6-5 to TRBJ1-5; TRBD1 might be the D (5 bases). Trimming took off 5 bases at V and 6 bases at J, with 11 bases between the two ends. CDR1 and CDR2 (germline): MNHEY, SVGAGI. The CDR3 contains 13 residues. The CDR3 DNA reads TGTGCCAGCAGTCGGGACGCCATTCAGCCCCAGCATTTT. It encodes CASSRDAIQPQHF.

This chain connects TRBV4-1 to TRBJ2-1, with 8 bases that match TRBD1. CDR1 is MGHRA and CDR2 is YSYEKL in the germline V gene. The J segment lost 7 bases and the V segment lost 0 bases, leaving 8 bases of the junction unmatched. The CDR3 runs 16 residues. The CDR3 nucleotides are TGCGCCAGCAGCCAAGACCCCAGGGGGCCGGGGAATGAGCAGTTCTTC. Translating it yields CASSQDPRGPGNEQFF.

The rearrangement joins TRBV19 to TRBJ1-6; no definite D call. The CDR3 runs 12 residues. Germline assignment: CDR1 LNHDA and CDR2 SQIVND (reference sequence). Deletions cut 4 bases from V and 7 bases from J, with 5 bases between. CDR3 protein: CASSSWNSPLHF. The DNA of the CDR3 is TGTGCCAGTAGTAGTTGGAATTCACCCCTCCACTTT.

The V call is TRBV6-5, the J call TRBJ2-3; D perhaps matches TRBD1 (6 bases). Germline lookup yields CDR1 MNHEY and CDR2 SVGAGI. The length of the CDR3 is 14 residues. V shed 4 bases and J shed 0 bases, with 8 bases lying between them. CDR3 in DNA: TGTGCCAGCAGTTCTACAGGGAGCACAGATACGCAGTATTTT. It codes for CASSSTGSTDTQYF.

This chain's CDR3 is CASLDRGLNGYTF. Written as DNA, the CDR3 is TGTGCCAGCTTGGACAGGGGGCTGAATGGCTACACCTTC. The chain carries TRBV6-6 and TRBJ1-2; TRBD1 aligns across 11 bases. Per germline, CDR1 MNHNY and CDR2 SVGAGI (reference sequence). The CDR3 contains 13 residues. V dropped 8 bases and J dropped 6; count of bases not matched to a gene: 5.

The V gene is TRBV5-1, the J gene TRBJ2-2, with unresolved D. Germline V gene data show CDR1 as SGHRS and CDR2 as YFSETQ. The V end lost 6 bases, the J end lost 4 bases, and 16 bases lay between the germline ends. The CDR3 covers 15 residues. The DNA for the CDR3 is TGCGCCAGCATCCCCACTCCGACCTCCACCGGGGAGCTGTTTTTT. Residues: CASIPTPTSTGELFF.

This chain uses TRBV6-6 with TRBJ1-5, with D unresolved. With 7 bases removed from V and 7 bases from J, the gap between germline ends came to 11 bases. The germline V gene has CDR1 MNHNY and CDR2 SVGAGI (reference sequence). This CDR3 has 12 residues. The CDR3 here is CASTPSGQPQHF. The DNA for the CDR3 is TGTGCCAGCACCCCTAGCGGGCAGCCCCAGCATTTT.

This clone has only one observation. The rearrangement uses TRBV6-5 and TRBJ1-5, with a possible D match to TRBD1 (5 bases). The CDR3 loop spans 13 amino acids. Germline CDR1 MNHEY, CDR2 SVGAGI. Between the trimmed V and J ends, which lost 5 bases and 4 bases, there was a span of 9 bases. The CDR3 loop is CASSQQGNQPQHF. CDR3 DNA sequence: TGTGCCAGCAGTCAGCAGGGAAATCAGCCCCAGCATTTT.

As DNA, the CDR3 is TGTGCCAGTAGGACCGGGACAGGGTCTCCTGAAGCTTTCTTT. It codes for CASRTGTGSPEAFF. The V call is TRBV19, the J call TRBJ1-1; 9 bases are a match to TRBD1. After removal of 6 bases from V and 6 bases from J, the junction contained 8 bases not matched to a gene. This CDR3 is 14 amino acids long. Germline loops: CDR1 LNHDA, CDR2 SQIVND (reference sequence).

The chain uses TRBV18 and TRBJ1-1; unclear D gene. In germline, CDR1 is KGHSH, CDR2 LQKENI. This CDR3 has 15 amino acids. V was pared by 0 bases and J by 1 base, with 9 bases between. CDR3 amino acids: CASSPPRAENTEAFF. The CDR3 bases are TGTGCCAGCTCACCACCGCGTGCAGAGAACACTGAAGCTTTCTTT. The full variable domain, its missing parts supplied by reference TRBV18 and TRBJ1-1, is NAGVMQNPRHLVRRRGQEARLRCSPMKGHSHVYWYRQLPEEGLKFMVYLQKENIIDESGMPKERFSAEFPKEGPSILRIQQVVRGDSAAYFCASSPPRAENTEAFFGQGTRLTVV.

This sequence joins TRBV19 and TRBJ1-1, with unresolved D. This CDR3 has 14 amino acids. Between the trimmed V and J ends, which lost 5 bases and 1 base, there was a span of 11 bases. Germline V lookup: CDR1 LNHDA, CDR2 SQIVND (reference sequence). CDR3 nucleotide sequence: TGTGCCAGTAGTTACCGGGGAAGGAACACTGAAGCTTTCTTT. Translating it yields CASSYRGRNTEAFF.

The chain couples TRBV6-5 to TRBJ2-7; TRBD2 matches at 9 bases. This CDR3 is built from 14 residues. J was trimmed by 1 base and V by 5 bases; bases with no gene match: 3. CDR1 MNHEY and CDR2 SVGAGI come from the germline V gene. CDR3 bases: TGTGCCAGCAGTATGACTAGCGGTTCCTACGAGCAGTACTTC. Translating gives CASSMTSGSYEQYF.

This sequence joins TRBV7-9 and TRBJ1-4, with D uncertain. The V gene's germline CDR1 is SEHNR and CDR2 FQNEAQ (reference sequence). V shed 4 bases and J shed 8 bases, with 8 bases lying between them. This CDR3 is built from 12 residues. CDR3 amino acids: CASSSHGEKLFF. The CDR3, as DNA: TGTGCCAGCAGCTCGCACGGGGAAAAACTGTTTTTT.

Written as DNA, the CDR3 is TGTGCCAGCAGTGGCGGACTAGCGACCGGGGAGCTGTTTTTT. Translating it yields CASSGGLATGELFF. This chain links TRBV27 with TRBJ2-2; 9 nucleotides line up with TRBD2. J was trimmed by 5 bases and V by 5 bases; bases with no gene match: 3. Germline values: CDR1 MNHEY, CDR2 SMNVEV (reference sequence). This CDR3 is 14 amino acids long.

This clone was seen more than once but under ten times. The rearrangement uses TRBV15 and TRBJ1-1, with D unresolved. Germline values: CDR1 LNHNV, CDR2 YYDKDF (reference sequence). This CDR3 has 13 amino acids. The V end was cut by 3 bases, the J end by 5 bases, with 10 bases between. CDR3 coding DNA: TGTGCCACCAGCAGCGACTCCAAAACTGAAGCTTTCTTT. Its translation is CATSSDSKTEAFF.

The chain joins TRBV30 to TRBJ1-1; a weak D match, TRBD1 (5 bases). V lost 1 base and J lost 2, with 11 bases in between. Germline loops: CDR1 GTSNPN, CDR2 SVGIG (reference sequence). This CDR3 is 14 amino acids long. CDR3 DNA: TGTGCCTGGAGTGCTTTAGACAGAAACACTGAAGCTTTCTTT. Residues: CAWSALDRNTEAFF.

This clone was detected only a few times. The rearrangement joins TRBV14 to TRBJ2-2, with TRBD2 matching over 12 bases. The germline V gene has CDR1 SGHDN and CDR2 FVKESK. J gave up 5 bases and V 6 bases, and 4 bases lay outside the gene matches. The CDR3 has 15 residues. CDR3 protein: CASSLAGGVTGELFF. For the CDR3, the DNA is TGTGCCAGCAGTCTAGCGGGAGGGGTGACCGGGGAGCTGTTTTTT.

This chain joins TRBV10-3 and TRBJ2-1, with 9 bases matching TRBD1. From germline, CDR1 is ENHRY and CDR2 SYGVKD. J lost 6 bases, V lost 7 bases, and 7 bases had no gene match. The CDR3 extends over 14 amino acids. CDR3 in amino acids: CAIKRTGDSNEQFF. The DNA for the CDR3 is TGTGCCATCAAGCGGACAGGGGATTCCAATGAGCAGTTCTTC.

The chain uses TRBV5-1 and TRBJ2-7; 7 positions agree with TRBD2. V lost 4 bases and J lost 3; bases outside the gene matches: 10. CDR3 length: 15 residues. Germline loops: CDR1 SGHRS, CDR2 YFSETQ. The DNA of the CDR3 is TGCGCCAGCAGCCTGGGGAGGGACGCTAGCTACGAGCAGTACTTC. Its translation is CASSLGRDASYEQYF. Filled out from reference TRBV5-1 and TRBJ2-7, the complete variable domain reads KAGVTQTPRYLIKTRGQQVTLSCSPISGHRSVSWYQQTPGQGLQFLFEYFSETQRNKGNFPGRFSGRQFSNSRSEMNVSTLELGDSALYLCASSLGRDASYEQYFGPGTRLTVT.